Following are 6 T cell receptor beta chains from one sample sequenced in a study of blood T cell repertoires in COVID-19. Profiling relied on immunoSEQ multiplex PCR, and the TCRdb table lists in-frame clones only, not all of them. Among 200,000 to 250,000 clones listed, around 90% were seen once. The sample comprised PBMCs or T cells enriched from blood (not recorded which). These TCRs come from a man younger than 45 who had recovered from COVID-19.

A single count supports this clone. The genes are TRBV5-1 and TRBJ2-2; 7 positions match TRBD2. The CDR3 totals 17 residues. Germline loops: CDR1 SGHRS, CDR2 YFSETQ. The V gene end was trimmed by 4 bases and the J gene end by 3 bases; junction bases not matched to a gene: 12. The CDR3 DNA is TGCGCCAGCAGCGGCCCGCACGGGAGGTATGACACCGGGGAGCTGTTTTTT. This gives the protein CASSGPHGRYDTGELFF.

The chain recombines TRBV12-3 or TRBV12-4 with TRBJ1-5; no firm D call. This CDR3 has 12 amino acids. V was trimmed by 5 bases and J by 9 bases, leaving 11 bases between them. CDR3 DNA sequence: TGTGCCAGCAGTCCAGTCCCAGGGCCCCAGCATTTT. It encodes CASSPVPGPQHF.

The rearrangement uses TRBV28 and TRBJ1-5; D remains ambiguous. The CDR3 is 15 residues long. Germline assignment: CDR1 MDHEN and CDR2 SYDVKM. Trimming pared 7 bases from V and 7 bases from J, leaving 20 bases between. CDR3: CASISAGEGEQPQHF. DNA of the CDR3: TGTGCCAGCATCTCGGCGGGAGAGGGCGAACAGCCCCAGCATTTT.

The rearrangement uses TRBV5-1 and TRBJ2-2; 9 bases map to TRBD1. The length of the CDR3 is 16 residues. The trim removed 4 bases at V and 5 bases at J, leaving 9 bases unmatched. Per germline, CDR1 SGHRS and CDR2 YFSETQ. The CDR3 nucleotides read TGCGCCAGCAGCGGCCCGGGACAGGGATATACCGGGGAGCTGTTTTTT. This gives the protein CASSGPGQGYTGELFF. Complete variable domain (other parts from reference TRBV5-1 and TRBJ2-2): KAGVTQTPRYLIKTRGQQVTLSCSPISGHRSVSWYQQTPGQGLQFLFEYFSETQRNKGNFPGRFSGRQFSNSRSEMNVSTLELGDSALYLCASSGPGQGYTGELFFGEGSRLTVL.

This chain connects TRBV2 to TRBJ2-7; TRBD1 is a possible D gene (6 bases). The germline V gene has CDR1 SNHLY and CDR2 FYNNEI. The V end lost 4 bases, the J end lost 4 bases, and 17 bases lay between the germline ends. This CDR3 has 15 residues. The CDR3, as DNA: TGTGCCAGCAGTGCAACAGGGCGCAGGGGATACGAGCAGTACTTC. It encodes CASSATGRRGYEQYF.

The chain couples TRBV30 to TRBJ2-7; the D gene is possibly TRBD2 (6 bases). The CDR3 consists of 14 residues. V lost 2 bases and J 3 bases, leaving 14 bases between the germline ends. CDR1 GTSNPN and CDR2 SVGIG come from the germline V gene (reference sequence). The CDR3 loop reads CAWSIKGLFYEQYF. The CDR3 DNA sequence: TGTGCCTGGAGTATAAAGGGACTCTTCTACGAGCAGTACTTC.